The sequence of this T cell receptor (beta chain) was determined in a study of control samples from healthy donors and cancer patients. Profiling relied on immunoSEQ multiplex PCR, and the TCRdb table lists in-frame clones only, not all of them. The data hold about 120,000 clones, with around 90% observed a single time. CDR3 length equals 15 residues. Per germline, CDR1 SGHAT and CDR2 FQNNGV. The V and J ends lost 5 bases and 5 bases respectively, with 17 bases between them. This clonotype was obtained from a woman in her sixties or seventies in good health. The rearrangement uses TRBV11-2 and TRBJ2-3, with D possibly matching TRBD1 (6 bases). Sequencing was performed on blood. CDR3 nucleotides: TGTGCCAGCAGCCCAACAGGGATGGAGGAAGATACGCAGTATTTT. It codes for CASSPTGMEEDTQYF.